Below are 7 T cell receptor beta chains sequenced from a single sample in a study of technical replicates of blood from a few donors. Profiling relied on immunoSEQ multiplex PCR, and the TCRdb table lists in-frame clones only, not all of them. Altogether under 75,000 clones are present, 80% to 95% being singletons, with the ten largest covering around 4%. Sample: PBMCs. The receptors originated from a human donor in good health. Some clones in this sample may be carry-over from other donors' samples.

The genes are TRBV30 and TRBJ2-2, with 11 bases identical to TRBD1. The CDR3 loop spans 14 amino acids. V gave up 8 bases and J gave up 6 bases; unmatched junction bases: 8. Germline CDR1 is GTSNPN and CDR2 is SVGIG (reference sequence). CDR3 in DNA: TGTGCCGGGACAGGGGGGACTGGGTCCGGGGAGCTGTTTTTT. Protein: CAGTGGTGSGELFF.

A single count supports this clone. This rearrangement joins TRBV5-1 to TRBJ2-1; tentative D call: TRBD1 (6 bases). The CDR3 is made up of 12 amino acids. In germline, CDR1 is SGHRS, CDR2 YFSETQ. The ends were cut back, 4 bases at V and 15 bases at J, with 17 bases in the middle. Here the CDR3 DNA reads TGCGCCAGCAGCGAACCATCCGGGACACCGTTCTTC. Amino acid sequence: CASSEPSGTPFF.

V usage is TRBV7-9 and J usage is TRBJ2-1; the D gene is possibly TRBD1 (5 bases). CDR3 size: 15 residues. CDR1 is SEHNR, CDR2 FQNEAQ, per germline (reference sequence). V lost 1 base and J lost 6, with 13 bases in between. CDR3 loop: CASSLVQGEVNEQFF. In DNA form, the CDR3 reads TGTGCCAGCAGCTTAGTTCAGGGTGAAGTCAATGAGCAGTTCTTC. Looking up the rest from reference TRBV7-9 and TRBJ2-1 gives the full variable domain: DTGVSQNPRHKITKRGQNVTFRCDPISEHNRLYWYRQTLGQGPEFLTYFQNEAQLEKSRLLSDRFSAERPKGSFSTLEIQRTEQGDSAMYLCASSLVQGEVNEQFFGPGTRLTVL.

The chain has TRBV29-1 and TRBJ2-1, with TRBD2 matching over 8 bases. The V and J ends lost 8 bases and 10 bases, in that order; junction bases with no gene match: 13. Germline V lookup: CDR1 SQVTM, CDR2 ANQGSEA. There are 13 residues in the CDR3. The CDR3 nucleotides are TGCAGCATGGTTACTAGCGGAGCTTGGGAGCAGTTCTTC. Residues: CSMVTSGAWEQFF.

The chain couples TRBV7-2 to TRBJ2-2; D is possibly TRBD2 (5 bases). Per germline, CDR1 SGHTA and CDR2 FQGNSA. The CDR3 spans 15 residues. The V end was cut by 4 bases, the J end by 7 bases, with 16 bases between. The CDR3 DNA is TGTGCCAGCAGCTCAGGACTTCTAGGACTCGGGGAGCTGTTTTTT. Protein: CASSSGLLGLGELFF.

This chain uses TRBV7-2 with TRBJ2-3; D is unclear. CDR3 size: 12 residues. V lost 0 bases to trimming and J lost 6 bases, with 4 bases between them. Germline CDR1 and CDR2: SGHTA and FQGNSA. CDR3 in DNA: TGTGCCAGCAGCTTAGCCCGGGATACGCAGTATTTT. It specifies CASSLARDTQYF.

The V and J genes are TRBV10-2 and TRBJ1-4; TRBD1 agrees at 7 bases. CDR3 length: 15 amino acids. J was trimmed by 3 bases and V by 6 bases; bases with no gene match: 7. Per the germline V gene, CDR1 is WSHSY and CDR2 is SAAADI. The CDR3 region is CASRRQGRPNEKLFF. The CDR3 DNA reads as TGCGCCAGCAGGAGACAGGGAAGGCCTAATGAAAAACTGTTTTTT.